The next 6 T cell receptor beta chains were all read from a single sample in a study of shared clonotypes between healthy human individuals. Using immunoSEQ multiplex PCR, the repertoire was profiled, and TCRdb retains in-frame clones only, with some absent. The sample records about 1 million clones, approximately 80% being singletons. Sample: memory CD4+ T cells from PBMCs. Noted subset: CD45RA-negative fraction. Receptors were obtained from a man aged 18 to 29 in good health. Some clones in this sample may be carry-over from other donors' samples.

Remarks on this clone: A read error likely explains this, since a far larger clone differs by one base. This rearrangement joins TRBV6-4 to TRBJ2-3; D uncertain. Germline V gene data show CDR1 as MRHNA and CDR2 as SNTAGT. The V end was cut by 7 bases, the J end by 0 bases, with 2 bases between. This CDR3 has 11 amino acids. CDR3 region: CASTSTDTQYF. The CDR3 DNA sequence: TGTGCCAGCACCAGCACAGATACGCAGTATTTT.

This clone was seen once. This sample also contains other DNA sequences that code for the same CDR3. The V gene is TRBV28, the J gene TRBJ2-7; TRBD1 matches 7 bases. CDR1 is MDHEN and CDR2 is SYDVKM in the germline V gene. Trimming at V came to 2 bases and at J to 2 bases, leaving 3 bases not matched to a gene. The CDR3 loop spans 14 amino acids. The CDR3: CASSLVGQAYEQYF. CDR3 in DNA: TGTGCCAGCAGTTTAGTAGGACAGGCCTACGAGCAGTACTTC.

CDR3 region: CASSQDTSGITDTQYF. CDR3 bases: TGCGCCAGCAGCCAAGATACTAGCGGAATCACAGATACGCAGTATTTT. The J gene is TRBJ2-3, the V gene TRBV4-3, with 8 bases fitting TRBD2. V shed 0 bases and J 2 bases; nucleotides not matched to a gene: 4. CDR1 is LGHNA and CDR2 is YSLEER in the germline V gene. The CDR3 contains 16 residues.

The rearrangement links TRBV7-7 to TRBJ2-3; TRBD1 agrees at 9 bases. From germline, CDR1 is SSHAT and CDR2 FNYEAQ (reference sequence). The trim removed 3 bases at V and 2 bases at J, leaving 3 bases unmatched. The CDR3 runs 15 residues. For the CDR3, the DNA is TGTGCCAGCAGCTTCGGGACAGGGACCACAGATACGCAGTATTTT. Its translation: CASSFGTGTTDTQYF.

There are a few counts of this clone. The chain carries TRBV30 and TRBJ1-2; D perhaps matches TRBD1 (5 bases). The CDR3 covers 14 residues. With 8 bases removed from V and 4 bases from J, the gap between germline ends came to 20 bases. Germline CDR1 is GTSNPN and CDR2 is SVGIG (reference sequence). CDR3 nucleotides: TGTGCCAATACAATCGGGGGTAACGGCTATGGCTACACCTTC. Its translation is CANTIGGNGYGYTF.

The chain uses TRBV30 and TRBJ2-1, with D possibly being TRBD2 (6 bases). The germline CDR1 and CDR2 sequences are GTSNPN and SVGIG (reference sequence). CDR3 length: 15 residues. Trimming took off 0 bases at V and 7 bases at J, with 16 bases between the two ends. The CDR3 protein is CAWSVHGSTANEQFF. CDR3 coding DNA: TGTGCCTGGAGTGTACACGGGAGTACCGCAAATGAGCAGTTCTTC.